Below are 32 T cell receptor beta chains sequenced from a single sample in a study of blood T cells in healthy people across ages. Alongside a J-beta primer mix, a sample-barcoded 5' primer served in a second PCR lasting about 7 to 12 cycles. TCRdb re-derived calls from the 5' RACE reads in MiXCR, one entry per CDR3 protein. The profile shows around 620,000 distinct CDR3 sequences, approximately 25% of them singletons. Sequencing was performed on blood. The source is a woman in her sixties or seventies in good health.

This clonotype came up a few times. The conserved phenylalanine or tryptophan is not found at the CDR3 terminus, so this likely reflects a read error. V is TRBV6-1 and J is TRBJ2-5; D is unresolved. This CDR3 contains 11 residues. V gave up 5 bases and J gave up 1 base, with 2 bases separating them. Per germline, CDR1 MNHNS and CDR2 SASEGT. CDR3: CASSFQETQYS. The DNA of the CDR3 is TGTGCCAGCAGTTTCCAAGAGACCCAGTACTCC.

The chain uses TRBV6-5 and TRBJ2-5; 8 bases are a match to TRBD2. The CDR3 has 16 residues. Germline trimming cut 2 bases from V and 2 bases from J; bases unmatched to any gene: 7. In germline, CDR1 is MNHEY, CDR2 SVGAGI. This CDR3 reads CASSYVTSGQQETQYF. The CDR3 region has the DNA TGTGCCAGCAGTTACGTAACTAGCGGTCAACAAGAGACCCAGTACTTC.

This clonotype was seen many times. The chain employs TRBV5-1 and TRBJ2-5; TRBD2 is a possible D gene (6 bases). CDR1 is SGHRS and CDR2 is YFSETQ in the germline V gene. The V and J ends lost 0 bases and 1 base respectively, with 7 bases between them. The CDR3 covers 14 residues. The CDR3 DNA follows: TGCGCCAGCAGCTTGGGGACTACCCAAGAGACCCAGTACTTC. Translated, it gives CASSLGTTQETQYF.

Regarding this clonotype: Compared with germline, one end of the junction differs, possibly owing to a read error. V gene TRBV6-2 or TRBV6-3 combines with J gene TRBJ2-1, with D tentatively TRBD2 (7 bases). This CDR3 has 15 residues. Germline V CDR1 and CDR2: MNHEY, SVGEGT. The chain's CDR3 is CASSYKRGARNERFF. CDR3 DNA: TGTGCCAGCAGTTATAAACGGGGGGCCCGTAATGAGCGGTTCTTC.

CDR3 DNA sequence: TGTGCCAGCAGCCCTAGCGGGGGGTCTAGCACAGATACGCAGTATTTT. Translating it yields CASSPSGGSSTDTQYF. The chain couples TRBV7-9 to TRBJ2-3; the match to TRBD2 covers 11 bases. The CDR3 is made up of 16 amino acids. Trimming removed 5 bases from V and 0 bases from J; junction bases left unmatched: 4. Germline lookup yields CDR1 SEHNR and CDR2 FQNEAQ (reference sequence).

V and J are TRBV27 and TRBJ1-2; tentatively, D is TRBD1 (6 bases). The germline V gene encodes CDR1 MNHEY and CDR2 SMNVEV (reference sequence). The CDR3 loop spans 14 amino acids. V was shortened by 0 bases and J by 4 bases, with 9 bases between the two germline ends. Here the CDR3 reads CASSLSLQGYGYTF. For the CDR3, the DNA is TGTGCCAGCAGTTTATCCCTACAGGGCTATGGCTACACCTTC.

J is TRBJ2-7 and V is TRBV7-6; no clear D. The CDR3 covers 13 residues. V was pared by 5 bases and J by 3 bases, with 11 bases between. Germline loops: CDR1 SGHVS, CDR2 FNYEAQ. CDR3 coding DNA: TGTGCCAGCAGCCCGGCAAGAAACTACGAGCAGTACTTC. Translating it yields CASSPARNYEQYF.

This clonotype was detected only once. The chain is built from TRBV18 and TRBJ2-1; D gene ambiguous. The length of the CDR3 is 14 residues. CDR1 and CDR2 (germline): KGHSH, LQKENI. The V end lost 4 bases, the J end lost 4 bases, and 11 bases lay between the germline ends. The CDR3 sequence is CASSRQGNYNEQFF. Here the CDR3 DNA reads TGTGCCAGCTCACGACAAGGGAATTACAATGAGCAGTTCTTC.

The CDR3 DNA is TGTGCCAGCAGCTCGTCCGGGGCGTCTGAAGCTTTCTTT. Its protein product is CASSSSGASEAFF. V usage is TRBV7-3 and J usage is TRBJ1-1; a weak D match, TRBD1 (5 bases). Germline V gene sequence: CDR1 SGHTA, CDR2 FQGTGA. This CDR3 region has 13 residues. V was cut by 4 bases and J by 6 bases, with 12 bases left in between.

CDR3 residues: CSASGNYNEQFF. CDR3 nucleotide sequence: TGCAGTGCTAGCGGCAACTACAATGAGCAGTTCTTC. The chain uses TRBV20-1 and TRBJ2-1; no firm D call. Trimming cost V 3 bases and J 3 bases, with 6 bases left between them. CDR3 length: 12 residues. Per germline, CDR1 DFQATT and CDR2 SNEGSKA (reference sequence).

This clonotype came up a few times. CDR3 region: CASSGGDYQETQYF. CDR3 in DNA: TGCGCCAGCAGTGGGGGGGACTACCAAGAGACCCAGTACTTC. V usage is TRBV10-2 and J usage is TRBJ2-5, with a tentative D call TRBD2 (6 bases). Germline V lookup: CDR1 WSHSY, CDR2 SAAADI. The V gene lost 4 bases and the J gene lost 0 bases, with 9 bases spanning the gap. This CDR3 region has 14 residues.

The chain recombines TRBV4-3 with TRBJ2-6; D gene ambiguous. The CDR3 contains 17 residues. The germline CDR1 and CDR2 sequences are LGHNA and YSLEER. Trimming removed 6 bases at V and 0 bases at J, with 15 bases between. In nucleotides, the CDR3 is TGCGCCAGCAGTCAGGAGAAGGAAACCTCTGGGGCCAACGTCCTGACTTTC. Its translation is CASSQEKETSGANVLTF.

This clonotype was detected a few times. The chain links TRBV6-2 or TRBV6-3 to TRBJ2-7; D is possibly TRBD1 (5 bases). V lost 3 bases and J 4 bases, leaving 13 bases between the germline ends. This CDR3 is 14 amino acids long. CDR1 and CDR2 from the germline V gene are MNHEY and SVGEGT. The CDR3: CASSYTERGYEQYF. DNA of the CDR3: TGTGCCAGCAGTTATACAGAAAGGGGTTACGAGCAGTACTTC.

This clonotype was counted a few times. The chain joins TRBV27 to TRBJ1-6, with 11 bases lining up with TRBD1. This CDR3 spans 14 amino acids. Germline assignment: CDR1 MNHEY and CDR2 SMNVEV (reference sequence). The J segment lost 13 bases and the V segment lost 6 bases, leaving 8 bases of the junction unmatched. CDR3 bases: TGTGCCAGCAGCCGGGACAGGGGGTCGGCGCCCCTCCACTTT. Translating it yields CASSRDRGSAPLHF.

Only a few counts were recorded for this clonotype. The CDR3 DNA sequence: TGTGCCAGCAGTGAATATTCGGCAGGGCGTTACACTGAAGCTTTCTTT. Translating it yields CASSEYSAGRYTEAFF. The V gene is TRBV25-1, the J gene TRBJ1-1, with D possibly matching TRBD1 (5 bases). The CDR3 loop spans 16 amino acids. Trimming cost V 0 bases and J 3 bases, with 14 bases left between them. The germline V gene encodes CDR1 MGHDK and CDR2 SYGVNS.

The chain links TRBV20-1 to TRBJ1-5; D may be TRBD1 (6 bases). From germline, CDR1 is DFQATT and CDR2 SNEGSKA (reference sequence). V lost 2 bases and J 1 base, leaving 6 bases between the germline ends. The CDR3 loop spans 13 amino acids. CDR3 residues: CSARQGSNQPQHF. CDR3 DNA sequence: TGCAGTGCTAGACAGGGGAGCAATCAGCCCCAGCATTTT.

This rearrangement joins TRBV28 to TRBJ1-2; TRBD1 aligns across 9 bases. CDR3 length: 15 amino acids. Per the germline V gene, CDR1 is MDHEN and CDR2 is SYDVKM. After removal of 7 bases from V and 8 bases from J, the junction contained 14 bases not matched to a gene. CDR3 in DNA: TGTGCCAGCACCCTACCCCCGGGACAGGGAATAGGCTACACCTTC. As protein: CASTLPPGQGIGYTF.

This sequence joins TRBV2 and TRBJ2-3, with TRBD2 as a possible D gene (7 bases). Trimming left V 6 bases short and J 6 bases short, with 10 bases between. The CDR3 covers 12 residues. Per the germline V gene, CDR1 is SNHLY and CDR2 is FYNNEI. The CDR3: CASRAGADTQYF. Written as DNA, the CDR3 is TGTGCCAGCAGGGCGGGGGCCGATACGCAGTATTTT.

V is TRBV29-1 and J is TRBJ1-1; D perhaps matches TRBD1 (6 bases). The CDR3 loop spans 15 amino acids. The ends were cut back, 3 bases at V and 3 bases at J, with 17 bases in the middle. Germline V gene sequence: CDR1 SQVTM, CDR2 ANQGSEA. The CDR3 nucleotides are TGCAGCGTTGAGGGCTTGACGGACAGTTACACTGAAGCTTTCTTT. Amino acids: CSVEGLTDSYTEAFF. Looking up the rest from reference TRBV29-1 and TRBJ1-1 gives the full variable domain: SAVISQKPSRDICQRGTSLTIQCQVDSQVTMMFWYRQQPGQSLTLIATANQGSEATYESGFVIDKFPISRPNLTFSTLTVSNMSPEDSSIYLCSVEGLTDSYTEAFFGQGTRLTVV.

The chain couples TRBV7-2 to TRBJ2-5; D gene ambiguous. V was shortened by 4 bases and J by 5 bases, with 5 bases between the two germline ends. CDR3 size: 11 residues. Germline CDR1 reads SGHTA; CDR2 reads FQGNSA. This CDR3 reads CASSSAETQYF. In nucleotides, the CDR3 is TGTGCCAGCAGCTCAGCCGAGACCCAGTACTTC. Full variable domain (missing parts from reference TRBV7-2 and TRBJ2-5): GAGVSQSPSNKVTEKGKDVELRCDPISGHTALYWYRQSLGQGLEFLIYFQGNSAPDKSGLPSDRFSAERTGGSVSTLTIQRTQQEDSAVYLCASSSAETQYFGPGTRLLVL.

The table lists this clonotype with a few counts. The CDR3 loop is CASSPNPLTQSYSGNTIYF. The CDR3 DNA reads TGTGCCAGCAGCCCCAACCCCCTCACACAGAGTTACTCTGGAAACACCATATATTTT. V gene TRBV7-6 combines with J gene TRBJ1-3; the D is unclear. Looked up from germline, CDR1 is SGHVS and CDR2 is FNYEAQ. Between the trimmed V and J ends, which lost 5 bases and 0 bases, there was a span of 23 bases. This CDR3 is built from 19 residues.

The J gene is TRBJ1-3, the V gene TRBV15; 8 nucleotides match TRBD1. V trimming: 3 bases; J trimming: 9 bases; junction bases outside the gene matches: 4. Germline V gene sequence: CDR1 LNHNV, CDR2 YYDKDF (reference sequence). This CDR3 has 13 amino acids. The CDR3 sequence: CATSSAGGSTIYF. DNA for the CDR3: TGTGCCACCAGCAGCGCAGGGGGCTCCACCATATATTTT.

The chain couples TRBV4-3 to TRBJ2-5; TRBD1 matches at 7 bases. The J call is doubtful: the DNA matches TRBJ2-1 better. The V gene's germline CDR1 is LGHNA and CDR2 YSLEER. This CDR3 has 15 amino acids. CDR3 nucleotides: TGCGCCAGCAGCCGGGGACAGAGCGTTCTGAATGAGCAGTTCTTC. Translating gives CASSRGQSVLNEQFF.

The CDR3 coding sequence is TGCGCCAGCATTGCGTCCAGCCCGAACACTGAAGCTTTCTTT. Protein sequence: CASIASSPNTEAFF. V gene TRBV5-1 combines with J gene TRBJ1-1; D is unclear. Trimming pared 6 bases from V and 1 base from J, leaving 13 bases between. The CDR3 length is 14 residues. Germline CDR1 and CDR2: SGHRS and YFSETQ.

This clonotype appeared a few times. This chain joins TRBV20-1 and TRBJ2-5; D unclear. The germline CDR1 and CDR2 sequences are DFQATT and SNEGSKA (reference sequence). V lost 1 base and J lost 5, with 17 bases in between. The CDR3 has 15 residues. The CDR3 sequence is CSARGPLGLVETQYF. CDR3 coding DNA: TGCAGTGCTAGAGGCCCCTTGGGGTTAGTGGAGACCCAGTACTTC.

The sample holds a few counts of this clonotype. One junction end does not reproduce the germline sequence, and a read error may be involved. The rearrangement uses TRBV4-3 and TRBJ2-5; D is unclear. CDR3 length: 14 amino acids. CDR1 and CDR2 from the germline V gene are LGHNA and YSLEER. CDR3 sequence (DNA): TGCGCCAGCAGCCAAGACGGTAGAGGAGAGACCCTGTACTTC. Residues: CASSQDGRGETLYF.

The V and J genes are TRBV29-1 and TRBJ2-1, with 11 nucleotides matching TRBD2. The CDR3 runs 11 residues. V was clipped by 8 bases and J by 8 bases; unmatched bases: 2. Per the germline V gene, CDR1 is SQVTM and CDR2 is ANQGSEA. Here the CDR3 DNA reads TGCAGCATGGGACTAGCGGATGAGCAGTTCTTC. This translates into CSMGLADEQFF.

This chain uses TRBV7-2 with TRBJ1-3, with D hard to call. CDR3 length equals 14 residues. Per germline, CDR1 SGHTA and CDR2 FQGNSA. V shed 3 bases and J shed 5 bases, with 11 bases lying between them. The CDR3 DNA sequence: TGTGCCAGCAGCTTTCAAGGTGTGAGAAACACCATATATTTT. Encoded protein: CASSFQGVRNTIYF. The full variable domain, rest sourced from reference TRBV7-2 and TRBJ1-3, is GAGVSQSPSNKVTEKGKDVELRCDPISGHTALYWYRQSLGQGLEFLIYFQGNSAPDKSGLPSDRFSAERTGGSVSTLTIQRTQQEDSAVYLCASSFQGVRNTIYFGEGSWLTVV.

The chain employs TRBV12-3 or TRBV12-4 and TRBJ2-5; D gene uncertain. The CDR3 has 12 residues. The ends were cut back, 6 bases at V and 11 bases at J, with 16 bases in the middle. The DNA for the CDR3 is TGTGCCAGCAGCCTCCTACAGAGTGAGCAGTACTTC. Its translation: CASSLLQSEQYF.

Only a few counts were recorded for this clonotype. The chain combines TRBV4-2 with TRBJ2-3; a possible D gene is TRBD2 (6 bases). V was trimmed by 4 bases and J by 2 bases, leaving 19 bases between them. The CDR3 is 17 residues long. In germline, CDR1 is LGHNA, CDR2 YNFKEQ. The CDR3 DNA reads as TGTGCCAGCAGCCCTGTCGTTGCGGGGCCTTCCACAGATACGCAGTATTTT. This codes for CASSPVVAGPSTDTQYF.

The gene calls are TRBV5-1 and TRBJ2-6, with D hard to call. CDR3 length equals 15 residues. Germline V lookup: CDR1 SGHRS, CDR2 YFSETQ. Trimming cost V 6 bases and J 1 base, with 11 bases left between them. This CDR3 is CASTERSSGANVLTF. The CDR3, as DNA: TGCGCCAGCACGGAACGGAGTTCTGGGGCCAACGTCCTGACTTTC.

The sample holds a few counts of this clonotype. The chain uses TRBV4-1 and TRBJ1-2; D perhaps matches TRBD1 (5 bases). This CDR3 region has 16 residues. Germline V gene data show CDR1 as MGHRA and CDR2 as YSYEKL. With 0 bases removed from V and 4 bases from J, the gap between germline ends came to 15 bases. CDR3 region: CASSQEGAAGPYGYTF. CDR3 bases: TGCGCCAGCAGCCAAGAGGGCGCGGCAGGGCCCTATGGCTACACCTTC.